These T cell receptor beta chains were read from a single sample in a study of radiotherapy plus CTLA-4 blockade in lung cancer. TCRdb's copy holds only in-frame clones and misses some; the assay was immunoSEQ multiplex PCR. The table includes over 40,000 clones, about 81% detected once. The sample consisted of peripheral blood, taken from a patient treated with radiotherapy plus ipilimumab. Source of these receptors: a human donor with non-small cell lung cancer who had stable disease on radiotherapy plus ipilimumab. Each CDR3 is given with its conserved first and last residue. D genes are given only for firm matches. Only part of the rows carry a size: once, few, many, or a class if the clone is expanded.

CDR3nt	CDR3aa	v_gene	j_gene	d_gene	abundance
TGCGCCAGCAGCCAAGAGGTTGGTGCGGGTCGTACTACGCAGTATTTT	CASSQEVGAGRTTQYF	TRBV4-3	TRBJ2-3	-	few
TGTGCCAGCAGCCCCGGAGGGCCCATCGAGCAGTACTTC	CASSPGGPIEQYF	TRBV7-2	TRBJ2-7	-	-
TGTGCCAGCAGGCATCTGGGACATACTAATCAGCCCCAGCATTTT	CASRHLGHTNQPQHF	TRBV27	TRBJ1-5	-	-
TGCGCCAGCAGCTTGCCAGGGTTAAAGACCCAGTACTTC	CASSLPGLKTQYF	TRBV5-1	TRBJ2-5	-	-
TGCGCCAGCAGCCAAGATTTAATAGCGGGAGGGGTCAATGAGCAGTTCTTC	CASSQDLIAGGVNEQFF	TRBV4-3	TRBJ2-1	TRBD2	-
TGCGCCAGCCGGGTCAATGAGCAGTTCTTC	CASRVNEQFF	TRBV10-1	TRBJ2-1	-	-
TGCGCCAGCAGCTTGGGACTGTCTAGCGGGAGGGGGGCCACAGATACGCAGTATTTT	CASSLGLSSGRGATDTQYF	TRBV5-1	TRBJ2-3	TRBD2	-
TGTGCCAGCAGCGCGACTCTTAGCTCCTACAATGAGCAGTTCTTC	CASSATLSSYNEQFF	TRBV11-2	TRBJ2-1	-	once
TGTGCCAGCTCACCGCCGGGGCAGGGGGGTCATAATGAGCAGTTCTTC	CASSPPGQGGHNEQFF	TRBV18	TRBJ2-1	-	few
TGTGCCAGCAGCCTAAGTGGGCCAGCTAATGAAGCTTTCTTT	CASSLSGPANEAFF	TRBV7-8	TRBJ1-1	-	once
TGTGCCATCAGTGACACGAGCTCCTACAATGAGCAGTTCTTC	CAISDTSSYNEQFF	TRBV10-3	TRBJ2-1	-	-
TGCGCCAGCAGCTTTGCCTCCAGGATGAACACTGAAGCTTTCTTT	CASSFASRMNTEAFF	TRBV5-1	TRBJ1-1	-	once
TGCAGCGCCAAGGGGGCAGTCGGAAACACCATATATTTT	CSAKGAVGNTIYF	TRBV29-1	TRBJ1-3	TRBD1	-
TGTGCCACCAGCAAAGGGGGATCTAGCACAGATACGCAGTATTTT	CATSKGGSSTDTQYF	TRBV15	TRBJ2-3	-	few
TGTGCCAGCAGCCTCTCTGGTCAGGTCCGAGAGACCCAGTACTTC	CASSLSGQVRETQYF	TRBV7-8	TRBJ2-5	-	-
TGCGCCAGCAGCTTGGAGAGTAGCGTGAAACTGGGCGAGCAGTACTTC	CASSLESSVKLGEQYF	TRBV5-1	TRBJ2-7	-	-
TGCGCCAGCAGCCCAAATGGCCTCCGGACAGCCCAAGAGACCCAGTACTTC	CASSPNGLRTAQETQYF	TRBV4-1	TRBJ2-5	-	-
TGTGCCAGCAGTGAAGCGAGGGCGCGGTCCCAAGAGACCCAGTACTTC	CASSEARARSQETQYF	TRBV6-1	TRBJ2-5	-	-
TGTGCCAGCAGTTTAGACCGGGAAGCCTACAATGAGCAGTTCTTC	CASSLDREAYNEQFF	TRBV27	TRBJ2-1	-	once
TGTGCCAGCAGCTTAACGGGACTAGCGGGACAGTACAATGAGCAGTTCTTC	CASSLTGLAGQYNEQFF	TRBV7-3	TRBJ2-1	TRBD2	-
TGTGCCAGTAGGAGGACAGTGAGCTCCTACGAGCAGTACTTC	CASRRTVSSYEQYF	TRBV19	TRBJ2-7	-	-
TGTGCCAGCAGCCCACGCGGCGGGAACCGCGAGCAGTACTTC	CASSPRGGNREQYF	TRBV27	TRBJ2-7	-	-
TGTGCCAGTAGTATGCGACAGGCGACTAGCGGGAGGTCCTACAATGAGCAGTTCTTC	CASSMRQATSGRSYNEQFF	TRBV19	TRBJ2-1	TRBD2	-
TGTGCCAGCAGCTACGGGACTAGCGGGAGACCTAAAACCCAGTACTTC	CASSYGTSGRPKTQYF	TRBV11-2	TRBJ2-5	TRBD2	-
TGTGCCAGCAGCGGGACAGGGAGGGGAGCTTTCTTT	CASSGTGRGAFF	TRBV6-5	TRBJ1-1	TRBD1	-
TGTGCCAGCAGCCGTCCCGGGACAGGGCGAACTGAAGCTTTCTTT	CASSRPGTGRTEAFF	TRBV5-4	TRBJ1-1	TRBD1	-
TGTGCCAGCAGTTACCGGTGGGAGTTCCCAGATACGCAGTATTTT	CASSYRWEFPDTQYF	TRBV27	TRBJ2-3	-	-
TGTGCCAGAAGCTTTAGCGGGAGGGTCTACGAGCAGTACTTC	CARSFSGRVYEQYF	TRBV5-3	TRBJ2-7	TRBD2	-